This TCR beta chain came from a study of patients and donors after allogeneic stem cell transplantation. Germline assignment: CDR1 DFQATT and CDR2 SNEGSKA (reference sequence). Losses at the gene ends were 6 bases for V and 1 base for J; bases not matched to a gene: 11. The CDR3 is 15 residues long. Using its own MiXCR run on the RT-PCR reads, TCRdb lists one record per CDR3 protein. The profile shows approximately 430,000 distinct CDR3 sequences, 16% of them singletons. There are a few counts of this clonotype. Sequencing was performed on blood, either unsorted or a sorted T cell fraction (not recorded which). This chain connects TRBV20-1 to TRBJ2-5; TRBD2 aligns across 7 bases. This clonotype was sampled from a human donor who was either an allogeneic HSCT recipient or a stem cell or donor lymphocyte infusion donor (not recorded which). It is not recorded whose cells these are; they may come from a transplant donor. CDR3: CSAEAGLAVQETQYF. In DNA form, the CDR3 reads TGCAGTGCAGAAGCGGGGCTAGCGGTCCAAGAGACCCAGTACTTC.